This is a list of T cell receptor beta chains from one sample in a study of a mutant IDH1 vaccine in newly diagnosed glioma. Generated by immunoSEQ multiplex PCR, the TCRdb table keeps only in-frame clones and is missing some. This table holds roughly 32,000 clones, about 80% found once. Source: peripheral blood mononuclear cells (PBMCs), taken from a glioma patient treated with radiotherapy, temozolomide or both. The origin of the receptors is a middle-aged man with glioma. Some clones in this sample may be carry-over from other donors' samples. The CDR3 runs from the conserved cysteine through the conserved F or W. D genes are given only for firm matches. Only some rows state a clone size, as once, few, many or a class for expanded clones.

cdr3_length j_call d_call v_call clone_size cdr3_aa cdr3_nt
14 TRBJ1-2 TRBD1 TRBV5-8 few CASSLEDRVYGYTF TGTGCCAGCAGCTTGGAGGACAGGGTCTATGGCTACACCTTC
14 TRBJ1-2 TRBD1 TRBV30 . CAWSRTGGFYGYTF TGTGCCTGGAGTCGGACAGGGGGGTTCTATGGCTACACCTTC
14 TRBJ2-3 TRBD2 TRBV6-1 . CASSELAGGDTQYF TGTGCCAGCAGTGAACTAGCGGGAGGTGATACGCAGTATTTT
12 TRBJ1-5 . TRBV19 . CASSIAGQPQHF TGTGCCAGTAGTATAGCGGGTCAGCCCCAGCATTTT
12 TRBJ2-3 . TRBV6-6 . CASSRLVDTQYF TGTGCCAGCAGTCGCCTAGTAGATACGCAGTATTTT
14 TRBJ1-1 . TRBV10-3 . CAISDPREGTEAFF TGTGCCATCAGTGACCCCCGGGAGGGCACTGAAGCTTTCTTT
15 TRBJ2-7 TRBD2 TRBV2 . CASSNGGGRLYEQYF TGTGCCAGCAGCAACGGAGGCGGGAGACTCTACGAGCAGTACTTC
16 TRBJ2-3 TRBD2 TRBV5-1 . CASSLGASGIADTQYF TGCGCCAGCAGCTTGGGGGCTAGCGGGATCGCAGATACGCAGTATTTT
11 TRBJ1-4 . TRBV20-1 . CSANMDEKLFF TGCAGTGCTAATATGGATGAAAAACTGTTTTTT
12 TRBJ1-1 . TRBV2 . CASSWRATEAFF TGTGCCAGCTCGTGGAGGGCCACTGAAGCTTTCTTT
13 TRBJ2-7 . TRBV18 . CASSPLRGDEQYF TGTGCCAGCTCACCACTTAGAGGGGACGAGCAGTACTTC
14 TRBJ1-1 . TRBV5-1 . CASSLSGGETEAFF TGCGCCAGCAGCTTATCTGGGGGCGAGACTGAAGCTTTCTTT
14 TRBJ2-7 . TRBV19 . CASSIMGGSGEQYF TGTGCCAGTAGTATCATGGGGGGTAGTGGCGAGCAGTACTTC
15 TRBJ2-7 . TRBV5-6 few CASSFRVGGAYEQYF TGTGCCAGCAGCTTCAGGGTGGGGGGCGCATACGAGCAGTACTTC
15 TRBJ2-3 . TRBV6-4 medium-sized CASSEKGDGADTQYF TGTGCCAGCAGTGAGAAGGGGGACGGGGCGGATACGCAGTATTTT
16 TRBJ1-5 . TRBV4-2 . CASSQEGGQSYQPQHF TGTGCCAGCAGCCAAGAAGGCGGACAGTCTTATCAGCCCCAGCATTTT
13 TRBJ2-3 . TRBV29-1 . CSVAPTSTDTQYF TGCAGCGTCGCCCCTACTAGCACAGATACGCAGTATTTT
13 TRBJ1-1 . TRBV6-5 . CASSQWVNTEAFF TGTGCCAGCAGCCAGTGGGTTAACACTGAAGCTTTCTTT
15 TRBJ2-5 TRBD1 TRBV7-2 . CATHRAGTVKETQYF TGTGCCACCCATCGTGCCGGGACAGTTAAAGAGACCCAGTACTTC
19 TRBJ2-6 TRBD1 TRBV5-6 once CASSVGPTGIGSGANVLTF TGTGCCAGCAGCGTGGGACCGACAGGGATTGGCTCTGGGGCCAACGTCCTGACTTTC
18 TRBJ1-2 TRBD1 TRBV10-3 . CAISKKFGTAWENYGYTF TGTGCCATCAGTAAAAAATTCGGGACAGCCTGGGAAAACTATGGCTACACCTTC
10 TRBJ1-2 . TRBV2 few CASRGYGYTF TGTGCCAGCCGTGGATATGGCTACACCTTC
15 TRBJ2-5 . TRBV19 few CASSIGQERGETQYF TGTGCCAGTAGTATAGGGCAGGAGAGGGGAGAGACCCAGTACTTC
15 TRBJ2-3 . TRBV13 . CASSPRGAATDTQYF TGTGCCAGCAGCCCACGTGGAGCGGCCACAGATACGCAGTATTTT
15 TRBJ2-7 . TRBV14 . CASSQVASNLHEQYF TGTGCCAGCAGCCAGGTGGCTAGTAATTTGCACGAGCAGTACTTC
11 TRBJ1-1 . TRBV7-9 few CASSFTGEAFF TGTGCCAGCAGCTTTACCGGGGAGGCTTTCTTT
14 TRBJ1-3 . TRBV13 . CASSLRVSGNTIYF TGTGCCAGCAGCCTGAGAGTGTCTGGAAACACCATATATTTT
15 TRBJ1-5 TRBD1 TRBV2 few CASRSTGLGNQPQHF TGTGCCAGCAGGTCGACAGGGTTGGGCAATCAGCCCCAGCATTTT
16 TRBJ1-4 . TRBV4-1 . CASSLHRESTNEKLFF TGCGCCAGCAGCCTCCACAGAGAATCAACTAATGAAAAACTGTTTTTT
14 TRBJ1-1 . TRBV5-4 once CASSPIGGEEEAFF TGTGCCAGCAGCCCCATTGGAGGGGAGGAAGAAGCTTTCTTT
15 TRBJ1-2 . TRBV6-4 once CASSPGFFDNRGYTF TGTGCCAGCAGCCCCGGCTTTTTTGATAATCGTGGCTACACCTTC
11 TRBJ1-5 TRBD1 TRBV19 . CASTTGAAQHF TGTGCCAGTACTACAGGGGCGGCCCAGCATTTT
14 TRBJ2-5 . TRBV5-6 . CASSFGQGMETQYF TGTGCCAGCAGTTTTGGGCAGGGGATGGAGACCCAGTACTTC
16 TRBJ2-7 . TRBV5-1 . CASSLDRVTSGNEQYF TGCGCCAGCAGCTTGGATAGGGTGACCTCTGGGAACGAGCAGTACTTC
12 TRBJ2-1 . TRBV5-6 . CASSDRINEQFF TGTGCCAGCAGCGACAGAATCAATGAGCAGTTCTTC
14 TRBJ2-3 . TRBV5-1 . CASSLGQGSDTQYF TGCGCCAGCAGCTTGGGGCAGGGGTCAGATACGCAGTATTTT
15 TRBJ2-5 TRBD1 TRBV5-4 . CASSFYRTGAETQYF TGTGCCAGCAGCTTCTACCGGACAGGGGCAGAGACCCAGTACTTC
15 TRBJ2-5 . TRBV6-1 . CASSEDPREAETQYF TGTGCCAGCAGTGAAGACCCTAGGGAGGCGGAGACCCAGTACTTC
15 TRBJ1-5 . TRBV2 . CASSGLTRGNQPQHF TGTGCCAGCAGCGGCTTAACCCGAGGAAATCAGCCCCAGCATTTT
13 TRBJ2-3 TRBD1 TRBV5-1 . CASSLGTGNTQYF TGCGCCAGCAGCTTGGGGACAGGGAATACGCAGTATTTT
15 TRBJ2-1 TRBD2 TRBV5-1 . CASSLGLAGRDEQFF TGCGCCAGCAGCTTGGGACTAGCGGGACGGGATGAGCAGTTCTTC
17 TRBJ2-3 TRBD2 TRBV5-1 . CASSLGLAGGPADTQYF TGCGCCAGCAGCTTGGGCCTAGCGGGAGGGCCCGCAGATACGCAGTATTTT
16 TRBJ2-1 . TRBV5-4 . CASSLGSSPGLNEQFF TGTGCCAGCAGCTTAGGAAGTTCCCCCGGACTAAATGAGCAGTTCTTC
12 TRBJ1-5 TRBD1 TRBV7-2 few CASSLTGQPQHF TGTGCCAGCAGCCTGACAGGGCAGCCCCAGCATTTT
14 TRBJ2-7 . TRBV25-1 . CASSASRDNYEQYF TGTGCCAGCAGTGCCTCCCGGGACAACTACGAGCAGTACTTC
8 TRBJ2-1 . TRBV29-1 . CSWGGQFF TGCAGCTGGGGAGGGCAGTTCTTC
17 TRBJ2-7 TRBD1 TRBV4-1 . CASSQGTPGQGSYEQYF TGCGCCAGCAGCCAAGGGACCCCGGGACAGGGTTCCTACGAGCAGTACTTC
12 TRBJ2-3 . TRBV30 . CAWKGLTDTQYF TGTGCCTGGAAGGGACTCACAGATACGCAGTATTTT
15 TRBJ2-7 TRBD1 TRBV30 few CAWTQTGAEGYEQYF TGTGCCTGGACCCAAACAGGGGCAGAGGGATACGAGCAGTACTTC
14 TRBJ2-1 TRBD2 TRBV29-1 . CSVVSGGAFYEQFF TGCAGCGTTGTGAGCGGGGGAGCTTTTTACGAGCAGTTCTTC
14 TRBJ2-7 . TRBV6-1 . CASSVADRTYEQYF TGTGCCAGCAGTGTAGCAGACAGAACCTACGAGCAGTACTTC